Listed below are T cell receptor beta chains from one sample, sequenced in a study of T cell responses to AZD1222 COVID-19 vaccine. Sequencing used immunoSEQ multiplex PCR; TCRdb keeps in-frame clones, though not all of them. The sample has roughly 130,000 clones, about nine tenths seen once. This specimen consisted of peripheral blood, obtained on day 0 of AZD1222 vaccination. All receptors come from an adult in good health. Each CDR3 is given with its conserved first and last residue. Each record gives: D gene, J gene, clone size, V gene, CDR3 DNA, CDR3 protein. A D gene is named only where the DNA matches it firmly. The size entry is marked missing in some rows and otherwise reads once, few, many or a size class.

NA TRBJ1-1 NA TRBV7-2 TGTGCCAGCAGCTTGGGGGCCTCCACCGGTGAAGCTTTCTTT CASSLGASTGEAFF
NA TRBJ2-2 NA TRBV11-2 TGTGCCAGCAGCTTAGTAGGCGGGGACACCGGGGAGCTGTTTTTT CASSLVGGDTGELFF
NA TRBJ1-1 NA TRBV7-3 TGTGCCAGCAGCTCCTCAGGGTCGTCCACTGAAGCTTTCTTT CASSSSGSSTEAFF
NA TRBJ1-1 NA TRBV3-1/TRBV3-2 TGTGCCAGCGCCCAGCAGGGTGAAGCTTTCTTT CASAQQGEAFF
NA TRBJ1-2 NA TRBV4-3 TGCGCCAGCAGCCAAGTAGGGGGTAGTGGGCCATATGGCTACACCTTC CASSQVGGSGPYGYTF
TRBD1 TRBJ2-3 NA TRBV18 TGTGCCAGCTCACCCGAACAGGGGAGCACAGATACGCAGTATTTT CASSPEQGSTDTQYF
TRBD1 TRBJ1-4 few TRBV19 TGTGCCAGTAGTACCGACAGGGGTAATGAAAAACTGTTTTTT CASSTDRGNEKLFF
NA TRBJ2-5 NA TRBV12-3/TRBV12-4 TGTGCCAGCAGTACCCGGGGTGAGACCCAGTACTTC CASSTRGETQYF
NA TRBJ2-5 NA TRBV5-1 TGCGCCAGCAGCCCCCGGGCCTTAAAAGAGACCCAGTACTTC CASSPRALKETQYF
NA TRBJ1-4 NA TRBV12-3/TRBV12-4 TGTGCCAGCAGTTTAGGGGGGGGCGAAAAACTGTTTTTT CASSLGGGEKLFF
TRBD2 TRBJ2-3 NA TRBV28 TGTGCCAGCTGGACTAGCGGGGGGATCACAGATACGCAGTATTTT CASWTSGGITDTQYF
TRBD1 TRBJ2-7 NA TRBV18 TGTGCCAGCTCACCCCTGGGACAGGGCGAGCAGTACTTC CASSPLGQGEQYF
TRBD2 TRBJ2-7 NA TRBV7-3 TGTGCCAGCAGCTTAACCGGGACTAGCGGGACTTTTGAGCAGTACTTC CASSLTGTSGTFEQYF
NA TRBJ2-1 once TRBV24-1 TGTGCCACCGAAGGCCGTCTGGATGAGCAGTTCTTC CATEGRLDEQFF
NA TRBJ1-1 few TRBV24-1 TGTGCCACCAGTGACCGCTCATCAGGGAACACTGAAGCTTTCTTT CATSDRSSGNTEAFF
NA TRBJ1-6 once TRBV9 TGTGCCAGCAATCAACAGGCTAATTCACCCCTCCACTTT CASNQQANSPLHF
TRBD2 TRBJ2-2 NA TRBV2 TGTGCCAGCAGTGAAACCCTCCCGCGGGGGGGTACCGGGGAGCTGTTTTTT CASSETLPRGGTGELFF
NA TRBJ1-3 NA TRBV30 TGTGCCTGGAGTACGGGGTCGGTAGCCGGAAACACCATATATTTT CAWSTGSVAGNTIYF
TRBD2 TRBJ2-3 NA TRBV7-3 TGTGCCAGCAGCTTCATAGCGGGGGCCCCAGATACGCAGTATTTT CASSFIAGAPDTQYF
TRBD2 TRBJ2-5 NA TRBV5-1 TGCGCCAGCTGCCTATCAACGACTAGCGGGAACAAAGAGACCCAGTACTTC CASCLSTTSGNKETQYF
TRBD1 TRBJ2-1 NA TRBV30 TGTGCCTGGAGTGCTCAAGTATTAGGACAGGGGAAGTTCTTC CAWSAQVLGQGKFF
NA TRBJ1-5 NA TRBV19 TGTGCCACCCTAGACATCCCGAATAGCAATCAGCCCCAGCATTTT CATLDIPNSNQPQHF
TRBD1 TRBJ2-7 NA TRBV19 TGTGCCAGTGCCCCGGGACAGGGGTTACGGGAGCAGTACTTC CASAPGQGLREQYF
TRBD1 TRBJ1-2 NA TRBV7-2 TGTGCCAGCAGCTTGATGACGACAGGGGGCGTTGGCTACACCTTC CASSLMTTGGVGYTF
TRBD1 TRBJ2-7 NA TRBV5-5 TGTGCCAGCAGCTTGGAGGGGGCAATCTACGAGCAGTACTTC CASSLEGAIYEQYF
NA TRBJ2-7 NA TRBV9 TGTGCCAGCAGCCCTAGAGCCTCCTCCTACGAGCAGTACTTC CASSPRASSYEQYF
NA TRBJ2-3 NA TRBV1 TGCACCAGCAGCCAACCCTCGGGGGAGCTAGCGGGGGGGCCGACGGATACGCAGTATTTT CTSSQPSGELAGGPTDTQYF
NA TRBJ1-1 NA TRBV6-6 TGTGCCAGCACACCCCAGGTAACCCAGAACACTGAAGCTTTCTTT CASTPQVTQNTEAFF
NA TRBJ2-3 NA TRBV2 TGTGCCAGCAGTGAAGCGAGGGTATCTAGCGATACGCAGTATTTT CASSEARVSSDTQYF
NA TRBJ2-7 once TRBV25-1 TGTGCCAGCAGTTTCACCTACGAGCAGTACTTC CASSFTYEQYF
TRBD1 TRBJ2-7 NA TRBV7-2 TGTGCCAGCAGCCCCGGGACAGGGGAGGAAAAGTACTTC CASSPGTGEEKYF
NA TRBJ1-1 NA TRBV18 TGTGCCAGCTCACCACCTGGAGGGGACGGGTTGAACACTGAAGCTTTCTTT CASSPPGGDGLNTEAFF
NA TRBJ1-5 NA TRBV18 TGTGCCAGCTCACCACCGGGAATGTCAGGGGACCCCAATCAGCCCCAGCATTTT CASSPPGMSGDPNQPQHF
NA TRBJ2-1 once TRBV9 TGTGCCAGCAGCGTAGAACCGCGGACTGTATACAATGAGCAGTTCTTC CASSVEPRTVYNEQFF
NA TRBJ1-1 NA TRBV12-3/TRBV12-4 TGTGCCAGCAGTTTCGCCCTTGCTGAAGCTTTCTTT CASSFALAEAFF
TRBD1 TRBJ2-7 NA TRBV7-2 TGTGCCAGCAGCAGACAGGGGGTAATAGGCGAGCAGTACTTC CASSRQGVIGEQYF
NA TRBJ1-6 NA TRBV5-4 TGTGCCAGCAGCAGCCCCCCCTATAATTCACCCCTCCACTTT CASSSPPYNSPLHF
NA TRBJ1-6 NA TRBV6-5 TGTGCCAGCAGTAGGGGGAGTTCACCCCTCCACTTT CASSRGSSPLHF
NA TRBJ1-5 NA TRBV19 TGTGCCAGTAGTATCAGGGGACTCAATCAGCCCCAGCATTTT CASSIRGLNQPQHF
TRBD2 TRBJ2-5 NA TRBV9 TGTGCCAGCAGCGTGGGGCTAGCGGGGGGACTTCAAGAGACCCAGTACTTC CASSVGLAGGLQETQYF
NA TRBJ2-7 NA TRBV18 TGTGCCAGCTCACGAGCCCCCTACGAGCAGTACTTC CASSRAPYEQYF
NA TRBJ1-6 NA TRBV7-2 TGTGCCAGCAGCTTAACCCCCGGGGACAATTCACCCCTCCACTTT CASSLTPGDNSPLHF
NA TRBJ1-5 NA TRBV19 TGTGCCAGTAGTAGGTCCCGACAGGTTTTAATCCCCCAGCATTTT CASSRSRQVLIPQHF
NA TRBJ2-7 NA TRBV5-6 TGTGCCAGCAGCTTGCGATGGCCTGGGGGCTCCTACGAGCAGTACTTC CASSLRWPGGSYEQYF
NA TRBJ1-6 NA TRBV5-6 TGTGCCAGCAGCCCCCATCAAAGAGGTTCACCCCTCCACTTT CASSPHQRGSPLHF
TRBD1 TRBJ1-6 NA TRBV27 TGTGCCAGCAAACCCGGGACAGGGATTACCTCACCCCTCCACTTT CASKPGTGITSPLHF
NA TRBJ1-1 NA TRBV3-1/TRBV3-2 TGTGCCAGCAGCCGCCCGGCGGAGGGGGACACTGAAGCTTTCTTT CASSRPAEGDTEAFF
TRBD2 TRBJ2-7 NA TRBV11-2 TGTGCCAGCAGCTTTAGCGGGGGGGCCTATAGACTGACGCAGTACTTC CASSFSGGAYRLTQYF
NA TRBJ1-1 NA TRBV18 TGTGCCAGCTCACCCTCAGGGGCGCGGAGCACTGAAGCTTTCTTT CASSPSGARSTEAFF
TRBD1 TRBJ2-7 NA TRBV28 TGTGCCAGCAGTCCCCAGGACAGGGTCTCCGAGCAGTACTTC CASSPQDRVSEQYF
TRBD1 TRBJ1-2 few TRBV7-9 TGTGCCAGCAGCCTAAAGGGACAGGGGGACTATGGCTACACCTTC CASSLKGQGDYGYTF
NA TRBJ2-1 NA TRBV2 TGTGCCAGCAAAGAGTACAATGAGCAGTTCTTC CASKEYNEQFF
NA TRBJ2-3 once TRBV7-2 TGTGCCAGCAGCTTGTCAACCAGCGTATCAGATACGCAGTATTTT CASSLSTSVSDTQYF
NA TRBJ1-3 NA TRBV7-9 TGTGCCAGCAGCTTAGGACAGACGGGAAACACCATATATTTT CASSLGQTGNTIYF
TRBD1 TRBJ2-1 NA TRBV28 TGTGCCAGCAGTTTATGGGGGGACAGCTCCTACAATGAGCAGTTCTTC CASSLWGDSSYNEQFF